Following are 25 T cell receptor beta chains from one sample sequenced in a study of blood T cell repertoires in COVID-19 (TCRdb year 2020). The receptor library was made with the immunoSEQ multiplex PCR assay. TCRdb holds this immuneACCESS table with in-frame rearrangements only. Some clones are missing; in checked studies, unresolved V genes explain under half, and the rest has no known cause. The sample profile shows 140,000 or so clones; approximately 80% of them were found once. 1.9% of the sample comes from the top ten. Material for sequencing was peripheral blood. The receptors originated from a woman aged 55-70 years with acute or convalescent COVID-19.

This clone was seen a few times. The CDR3 nucleotides are TGTGCCAGCAGCACCGGAGGGGTTGGTAATGAAAAACTGTTTTTT. This sequence encodes CASSTGGVGNEKLFF. J is TRBJ1-4 and V is TRBV9; D might be TRBD1 (5 bases). The CDR3 runs 15 residues. Germline V gives CDR1 SGDLS, CDR2 YYNGEE. Trimming removed 4 bases at V and 4 bases at J, with 14 bases between.

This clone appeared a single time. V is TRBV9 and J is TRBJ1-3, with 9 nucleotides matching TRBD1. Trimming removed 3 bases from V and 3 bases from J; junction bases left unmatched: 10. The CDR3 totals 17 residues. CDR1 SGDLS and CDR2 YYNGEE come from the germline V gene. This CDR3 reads CASSGRTGTGFGNTIYF. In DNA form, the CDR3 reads TGTGCCAGCAGCGGAAGAACCGGGACAGGGTTTGGAAACACCATATATTTT.

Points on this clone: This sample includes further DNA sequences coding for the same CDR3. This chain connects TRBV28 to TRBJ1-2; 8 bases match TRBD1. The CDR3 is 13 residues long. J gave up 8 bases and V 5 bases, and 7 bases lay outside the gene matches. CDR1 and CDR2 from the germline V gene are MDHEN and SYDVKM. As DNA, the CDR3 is TGTGCCAGCAGTCCATCAGGGGGCAGGGGCTACACCTTC. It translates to CASSPSGGRGYTF.

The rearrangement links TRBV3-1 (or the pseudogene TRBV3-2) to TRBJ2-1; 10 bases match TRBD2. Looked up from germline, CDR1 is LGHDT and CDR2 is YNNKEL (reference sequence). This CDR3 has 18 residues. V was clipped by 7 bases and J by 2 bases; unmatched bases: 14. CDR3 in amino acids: CASTLTQGLAGAYNEQFF. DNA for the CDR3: TGTGCCAGCACCCTAACCCAAGGGCTAGCGGGAGCCTACAATGAGCAGTTCTTC.

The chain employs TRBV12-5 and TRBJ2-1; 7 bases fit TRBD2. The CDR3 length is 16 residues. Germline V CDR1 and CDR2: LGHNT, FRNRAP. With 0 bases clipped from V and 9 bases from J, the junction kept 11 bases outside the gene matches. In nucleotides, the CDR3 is TGTGCTAGTGGTTTGGTCGGGGAGGGCCCGTTGGGTGAGCAGTTCTTC. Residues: CASGLVGEGPLGEQFF.

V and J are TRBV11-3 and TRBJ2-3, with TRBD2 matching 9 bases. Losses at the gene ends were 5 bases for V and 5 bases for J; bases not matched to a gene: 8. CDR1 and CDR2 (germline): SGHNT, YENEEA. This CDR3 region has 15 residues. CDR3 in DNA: TGTGCCAGCAGCCTGGGAGTAGCGGGAGAAGATACGCAGTATTTT. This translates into CASSLGVAGEDTQYF. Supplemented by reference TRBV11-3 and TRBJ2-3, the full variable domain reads EAGVVQSPRYKIIEKKQPVAFWCNPISGHNTLYWYLQNLGQGPELLIRYENEEAVDDSQLPKDRFSAERLKGVDSTLKIQPAELGDSAVYLCASSLGVAGEDTQYFGPGTRLTVL.

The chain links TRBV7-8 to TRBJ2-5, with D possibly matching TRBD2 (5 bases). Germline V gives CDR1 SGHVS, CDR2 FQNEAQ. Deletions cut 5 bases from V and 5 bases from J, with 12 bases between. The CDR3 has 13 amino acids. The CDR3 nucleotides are TGTGCCAGCAGCCTAGGGCCGGGGGAGACCCAGTACTTC. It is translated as CASSLGPGETQYF.

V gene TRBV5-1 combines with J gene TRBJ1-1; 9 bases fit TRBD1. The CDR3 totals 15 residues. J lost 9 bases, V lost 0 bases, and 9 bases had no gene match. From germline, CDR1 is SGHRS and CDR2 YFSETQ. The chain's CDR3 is CASSLDGTGSTKAFF. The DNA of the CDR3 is TGCGCCAGCAGCTTGGACGGGACAGGGTCTACGAAAGCTTTCTTT.

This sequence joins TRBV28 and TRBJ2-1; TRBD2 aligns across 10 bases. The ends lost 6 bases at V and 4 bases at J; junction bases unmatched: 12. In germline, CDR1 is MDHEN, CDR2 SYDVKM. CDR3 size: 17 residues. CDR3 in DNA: TGTGCCAGCAGACTAAAGCGGGAGGGCCCCCCTTACAATGAGCAGTTCTTC. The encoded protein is CASRLKREGPPYNEQFF.

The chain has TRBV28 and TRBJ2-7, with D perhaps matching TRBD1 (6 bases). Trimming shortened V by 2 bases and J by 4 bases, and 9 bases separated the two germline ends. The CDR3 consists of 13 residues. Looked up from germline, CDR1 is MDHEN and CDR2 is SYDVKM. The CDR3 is CASSLVTGYEQYF. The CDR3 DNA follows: TGTGCCAGCAGTTTAGTAACAGGGTACGAGCAGTACTTC.

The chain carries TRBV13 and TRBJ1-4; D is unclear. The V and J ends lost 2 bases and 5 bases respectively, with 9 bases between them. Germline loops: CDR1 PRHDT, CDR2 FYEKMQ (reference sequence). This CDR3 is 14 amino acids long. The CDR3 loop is CASSLMTENEKLFF. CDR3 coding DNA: TGTGCCAGCAGCTTAATGACGGAGAATGAAAAACTGTTTTTT.

The CDR3 reads CASPPASGVSYNEQFF. Here the CDR3 DNA reads TGTGCCAGCCCCCCAGCTAGCGGCGTCTCCTACAATGAGCAGTTCTTC. V usage is TRBV2 and J usage is TRBJ2-1, with TRBD2 identical over 7 bases. In germline, CDR1 is SNHLY, CDR2 FYNNEI. The CDR3 runs to 16 residues. V lost 8 bases and J lost 0; bases outside the gene matches: 10.

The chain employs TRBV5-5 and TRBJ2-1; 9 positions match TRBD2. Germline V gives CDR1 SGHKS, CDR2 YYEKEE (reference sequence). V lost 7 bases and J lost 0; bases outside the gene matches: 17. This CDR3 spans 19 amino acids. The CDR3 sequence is CASSSVGGRASSSYNEQFF. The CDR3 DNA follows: TGTGCCAGCTCATCGGTCGGCGGGAGGGCGTCGAGCTCCTACAATGAGCAGTTCTTC.

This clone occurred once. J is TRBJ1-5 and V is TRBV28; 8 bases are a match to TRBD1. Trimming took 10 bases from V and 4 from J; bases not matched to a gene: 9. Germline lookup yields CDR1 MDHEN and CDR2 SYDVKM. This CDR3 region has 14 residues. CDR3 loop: CAICTGGVNQPQHF. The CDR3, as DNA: TGTGCCATCTGTACAGGGGGGGTAAATCAGCCCCAGCATTTT.

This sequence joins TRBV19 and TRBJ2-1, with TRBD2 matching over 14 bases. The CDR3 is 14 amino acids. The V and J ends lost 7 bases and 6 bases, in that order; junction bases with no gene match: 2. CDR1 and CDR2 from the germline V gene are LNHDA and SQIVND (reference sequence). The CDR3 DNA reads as TGTGCCAGTAAGACTAGCGGGAGGGCCAATGAGCAGTTCTTC. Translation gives CASKTSGRANEQFF.

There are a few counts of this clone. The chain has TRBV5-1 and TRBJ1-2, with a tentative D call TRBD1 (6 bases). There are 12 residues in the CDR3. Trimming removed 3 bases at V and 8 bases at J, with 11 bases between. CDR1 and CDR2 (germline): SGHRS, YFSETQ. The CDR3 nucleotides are TGCGCCAGCAGCTGGGACACGGAAGGCTACACCTTC. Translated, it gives CASSWDTEGYTF.

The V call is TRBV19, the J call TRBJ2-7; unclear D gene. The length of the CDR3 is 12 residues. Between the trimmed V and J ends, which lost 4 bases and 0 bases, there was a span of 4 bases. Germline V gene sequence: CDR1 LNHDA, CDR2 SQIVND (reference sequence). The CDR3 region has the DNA TGTGCCAGTAGTACTAGCTCCTACGAGCAGTACTTC. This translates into CASSTSSYEQYF.

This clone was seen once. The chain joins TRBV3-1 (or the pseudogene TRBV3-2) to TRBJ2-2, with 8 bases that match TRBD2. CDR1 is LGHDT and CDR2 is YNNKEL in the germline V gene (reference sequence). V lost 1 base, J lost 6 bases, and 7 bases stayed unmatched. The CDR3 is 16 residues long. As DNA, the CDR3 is TGTGCCAGCAGCCAAGCTACGGGAGGGACGCCCGGGGAGCTGTTTTTT. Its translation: CASSQATGGTPGELFF.

The CDR3: CASRAGGTGYGYTF. The CDR3, as DNA: TGCGCCAGCAGAGCCGGAGGGACTGGCTATGGCTACACCTTC. V usage is TRBV10-1 and J usage is TRBJ1-2; maybe TRBD1 (5 bases). Germline-derived CDR1 and CDR2 are WNHNN and SYGVQD (reference sequence). V lost 6 bases, J lost 4 bases, and 15 bases lay in between. This CDR3 is built from 14 residues.

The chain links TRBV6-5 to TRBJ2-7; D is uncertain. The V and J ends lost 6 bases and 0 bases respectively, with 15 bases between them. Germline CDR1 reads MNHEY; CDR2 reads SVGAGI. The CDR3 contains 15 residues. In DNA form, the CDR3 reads TGTGCCAGCAGCACCCTCCTCTCCAGCTCCTACGAGCAGTACTTC. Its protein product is CASSTLLSSSYEQYF.

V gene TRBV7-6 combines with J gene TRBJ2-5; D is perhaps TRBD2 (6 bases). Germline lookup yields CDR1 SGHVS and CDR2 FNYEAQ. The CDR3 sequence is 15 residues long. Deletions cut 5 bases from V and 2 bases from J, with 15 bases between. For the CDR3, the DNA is TGTGCCAGCAGCCGTAATGGGGGGAGACAAGAGACCCAGTACTTC. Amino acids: CASSRNGGRQETQYF. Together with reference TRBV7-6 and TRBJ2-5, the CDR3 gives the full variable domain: GAGVSQSPRYKVTKRGQDVALRCDPISGHVSLYWYRQALGQGPEFLTYFNYEAQQDKSGLPNDRFSAERPEGSISTLTIQRTEQRDSAMYRCASSRNGGRQETQYFGPGTRLLVL.

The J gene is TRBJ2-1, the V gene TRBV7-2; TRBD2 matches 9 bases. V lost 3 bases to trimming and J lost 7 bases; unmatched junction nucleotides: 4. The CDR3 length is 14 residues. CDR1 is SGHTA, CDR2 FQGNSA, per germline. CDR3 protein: CASSFSSGANEQFF. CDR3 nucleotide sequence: TGTGCCAGCAGCTTCTCTAGCGGGGCAAATGAGCAGTTCTTC. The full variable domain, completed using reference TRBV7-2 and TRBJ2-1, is GAGVSQSPSNKVTEKGKDVELRCDPISGHTALYWYRQSLGQGLEFLIYFQGNSAPDKSGLPSDRFSAERTGGSVSTLTIQRTQQEDSAVYLCASSFSSGANEQFFGPGTRLTVL.

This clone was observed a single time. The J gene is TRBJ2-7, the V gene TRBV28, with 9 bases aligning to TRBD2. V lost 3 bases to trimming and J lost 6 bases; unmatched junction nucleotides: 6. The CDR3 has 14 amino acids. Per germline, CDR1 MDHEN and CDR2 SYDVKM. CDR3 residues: CASSLREGLLEQYF. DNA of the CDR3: TGTGCCAGCAGTTTGCGGGAGGGCCTCCTCGAGCAGTACTTC.

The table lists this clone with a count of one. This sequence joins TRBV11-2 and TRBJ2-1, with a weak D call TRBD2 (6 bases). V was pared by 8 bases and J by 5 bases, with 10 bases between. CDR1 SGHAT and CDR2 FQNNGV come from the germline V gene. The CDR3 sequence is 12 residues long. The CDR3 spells CASGEANNEQFF. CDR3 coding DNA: TGTGCCAGCGGGGAGGCGAACAATGAGCAGTTCTTC.

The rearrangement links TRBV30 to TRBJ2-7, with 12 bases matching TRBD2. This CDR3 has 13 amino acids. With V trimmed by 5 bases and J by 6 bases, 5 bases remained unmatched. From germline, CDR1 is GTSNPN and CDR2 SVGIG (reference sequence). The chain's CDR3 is CAWGTSGWLEQYF. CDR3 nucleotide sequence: TGTGCCTGGGGGACTAGCGGGTGGCTCGAGCAGTACTTC. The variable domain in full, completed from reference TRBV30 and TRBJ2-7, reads SQTIHQWPATLVQPVGSPLSLECTVEGTSNPNLYWYRQAAGRGLQLLFYSVGIGQISSEVPQNLSASRPQDRQFILSSKKLLLSDSGFYLCAWGTSGWLEQYFGPGTRLTVT.